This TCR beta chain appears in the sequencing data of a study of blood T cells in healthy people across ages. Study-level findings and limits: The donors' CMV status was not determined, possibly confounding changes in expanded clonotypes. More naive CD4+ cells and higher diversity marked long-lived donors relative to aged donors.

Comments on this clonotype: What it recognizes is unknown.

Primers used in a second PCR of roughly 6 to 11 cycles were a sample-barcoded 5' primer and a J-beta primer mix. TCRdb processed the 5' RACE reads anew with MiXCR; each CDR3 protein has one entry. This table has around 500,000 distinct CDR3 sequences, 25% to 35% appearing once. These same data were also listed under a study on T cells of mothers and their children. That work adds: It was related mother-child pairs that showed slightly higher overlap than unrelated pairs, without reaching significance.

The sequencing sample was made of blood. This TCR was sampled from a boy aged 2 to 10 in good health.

The CDR3 loop is CASSFGTLSSYEQYF. The CDR3 coding sequence is TGTGCCAGCAGTTTTGGGACACTGAGCTCCTACGAGCAGTACTTC. The J gene is TRBJ2-7, the V gene TRBV12-3 or TRBV12-4; a weak D match, TRBD1 (6 bases). Trimming removed 3 bases from V and 0 bases from J, with 12 bases in between. The CDR3 loop spans 15 amino acids.